Below are 28 T cell receptor beta chains sequenced from a single sample in a study of control samples from healthy donors and cancer patients. The assay was immunoSEQ multiplex PCR, and TCRdb's table has in-frame clones only and misses some. The sample shows tens of thousands of clones, about 95% of them seen only once. The specimen sequenced was blood. These receptor sequences come from a man aged 30 to 45 in good health.

V gene TRBV7-3 combines with J gene TRBJ1-1, with D tentatively TRBD1 (6 bases). The CDR3 sequence is 15 residues long. Germline-derived CDR1 and CDR2 are SGHTA and FQGTGA. V shed 4 bases and J shed 2 bases, with 14 bases lying between them. CDR3 coding DNA: TGTGCCAGCAGCTGGGGGCAGGGCGGCAACACTGAAGCTTTCTTT. Protein product: CASSWGQGGNTEAFF.

V gene TRBV5-5 combines with J gene TRBJ1-1; D unclear. Germline assignment: CDR1 SGHKS and CDR2 YYEKEE (reference sequence). The CDR3 extends over 14 amino acids. V dropped 0 bases and J dropped 4 bases, with 10 bases sitting between them. The CDR3 region has the DNA TGTGCCAGCAGCTTGGGGGCGGGAGGCACTGAAGCTTTCTTT. Protein sequence: CASSLGAGGTEAFF. The full variable domain, in which reference TRBV5-5 and TRBJ1-1 provide the parts outside the CDR3, is DAGVTQSPTHLIKTRGQQVTLRCSPISGHKSVSWYQQVLGQGPQFIFQYYEKEERGRGNFPDRFSARQFPNYSSELNVNALLLGDSALYLCASSLGAGGTEAFFGQGTRLTVV.

The chain carries TRBV15 and TRBJ2-7; perhaps TRBD1 as D (6 bases). Germline V CDR1 and CDR2: LNHNV, YYDKDF (reference sequence). The CDR3 is 13 residues long. The V end was cut by 0 bases, the J end by 6 bases, with 9 bases between. The CDR3 DNA sequence: TGTGCCACCAGCAGAGATAGGGGGTCCGAGCAGTACTTC. Amino acid sequence: CATSRDRGSEQYF.

CDR3 nucleotides: TGTGCCAGCAGTCACAGGGAGGAGTTCGAGCAGTACTTC. It specifies CASSHREEFEQYF. The chain has TRBV6-5 and TRBJ2-7, with D possibly being TRBD1 or TRBD2 (6 bases each). This CDR3 contains 13 residues. Germline CDR1 is MNHEY and CDR2 is SVGAGI. Trimming left V 5 bases short and J 6 bases short, with 14 bases between.

The chain carries TRBV6-5 and TRBJ1-2; 11 nucleotides align to TRBD1. CDR1 and CDR2 from the germline V gene are MNHEY and SVGAGI. CDR3 length: 15 amino acids. V gave up 5 bases and J gave up 2 bases; unmatched junction bases: 4. CDR3 residues: CASSLGTGGNYGYTF. The CDR3, as DNA: TGTGCCAGCAGTCTTGGGACAGGGGGGAACTATGGCTACACCTTC.

V and J are TRBV21-1 and TRBJ1-2; the table names TRBD1, a call not compared with the DNA. TRBV21-1 is a recognized pseudogene. The CDR3 consists of 16 residues. The CDR3 DNA sequence: TGTGCCAGCAGCAAAGCAGGAGAGGGGGCCCCCTATGGCTACACCTTC. It yields the protein CASSKAGEGAPYGYTF.

The chain's CDR3 is CASSDEGISSEQFF. In nucleotides, the CDR3 is TGTGCCAGCAGTGACGAAGGGATATCGAGTGAGCAGTTCTTC. The chain carries TRBV6-4 and TRBJ2-1; no definite D call. V lost 2 bases to trimming and J lost 9 bases, with 14 bases between them. Germline values: CDR1 MRHNA, CDR2 SNTAGT. The CDR3 has 14 amino acids.

This chain uses TRBV7-8 with TRBJ2-6; possible D gene TRBD2, 6 bases. Trimming removed 5 bases from V and 2 bases from J, with 16 bases in between. The CDR3 is 17 residues long. Germline V gives CDR1 SGHVS, CDR2 FQNEAQ. The CDR3 region is CASSPHRGRAGANVLTF. The CDR3 nucleotides read TGTGCCAGCAGCCCCCACCGGGGGAGAGCTGGGGCCAACGTCCTGACTTTC.

This clone occurred a few times. The chain links TRBV13 to TRBJ2-7; perhaps D is TRBD1 or TRBD2 (5 bases each). The CDR3 sequence is 15 residues long. V was trimmed by 5 bases and J by 5 bases, leaving 19 bases between them. CDR1 is PRHDT and CDR2 is FYEKMQ in the germline V gene (reference sequence). CDR3 DNA: TGTGCCAGCAGCCCCCGGGACGGGGATAGGAACGAGCAGTACTTC. Its translation is CASSPRDGDRNEQYF.

In its sample, this clone was seen once. The rearrangement links TRBV10-3 to TRBJ1-2; a possible D gene is TRBD1 (5 bases). V lost 9 bases to trimming and J lost 1 base, with 9 bases between them. CDR1 and CDR2 (germline): ENHRY, SYGVKD. This CDR3 has 12 amino acids. CDR3 in amino acids: CAMGPFNYGYTF. CDR3 coding DNA: TGTGCCATGGGACCTTTTAACTATGGCTACACCTTC.

The J gene is TRBJ2-7, the V gene TRBV30; unclear D gene. The germline CDR1 and CDR2 sequences are GTSNPN and SVGIG (reference sequence). V lost 1 base, J lost 5 bases, and 9 bases lay in between. The CDR3 sequence is 12 residues long. DNA for the CDR3: TGTGCCTGGAGTGCGGGCAGCCACGAGCAGTACTTC. Translated, it gives CAWSAGSHEQYF.

The chain links TRBV7-8 to TRBJ2-5; D gene ambiguous. V shed 3 bases and J shed 5 bases, with 13 bases lying between them. The CDR3 is 14 residues long. Germline V gene lookup returns CDR1 SGHVS and CDR2 FQNEAQ. DNA of the CDR3: TGTGCCAGCAGCTTCCAGTCTGGGCTGGAGACCCAGTACTTC. Protein: CASSFQSGLETQYF.

The chain joins TRBV5-4 to TRBJ2-3, with D perhaps TRBD1 (6 bases). V lost 4 bases to trimming and J lost 7 bases, with 19 bases between them. The CDR3 has 15 amino acids. Germline V gene data show CDR1 as SGHNT and CDR2 as YYREEE (reference sequence). The CDR3 here is CASSPTGGQMNTQYF. CDR3 nucleotides: TGTGCCAGCAGCCCGACAGGAGGTCAGATGAATACGCAGTATTTT.

The chain has TRBV7-9 and TRBJ1-2; unclear D gene. The CDR3 sequence is 18 residues long. In germline, CDR1 is SEHNR, CDR2 FQNEAQ (reference sequence). Trimming shortened V by 5 bases and J by 2 bases, and 24 bases separated the two germline ends. The CDR3 DNA reads as TGTGCCAGCAGCGAGAGTCAGATAGAGAAATGGCTAAACTATGGCTACACCTTC. It specifies CASSESQIEKWLNYGYTF. Full variable domain (remainder filled in from reference TRBV7-9 and TRBJ1-2): DTGVSQNPRHKITKRGQNVTFRCDPISEHNRLYWYRQTLGQGPEFLTYFQNEAQLEKSRLLSDRFSAERPKGSFSTLEIQRTEQGDSAMYLCASSESQIEKWLNYGYTFGSGTRLTVV.

This clone was detected only once. V gene TRBV25-1 combines with J gene TRBJ1-2; possible D gene TRBD1, 5 bases. Trimming took off 3 bases at V and 3 bases at J, with 8 bases between the two ends. Germline V gives CDR1 MGHDK, CDR2 SYGVNS. The CDR3 covers 13 residues. The CDR3 DNA reads as TGTGCCAGCAGTGACGAGGGGTACTATGGCTACACCTTC. Translation: CASSDEGYYGYTF.

The J gene is TRBJ1-6, the V gene TRBV12-3 or TRBV12-4, with 8 bases fitting TRBD1. V shed 8 bases, J shed 11 bases, and the junction held 8 bases outside the gene matches. This CDR3 has 13 residues. CDR3: CASGRTGRPPLHF. DNA of the CDR3: TGTGCCAGCGGAAGGACAGGGCGGCCACCCCTCCACTTT.

This clone was seen more than once but under ten times. This chain links TRBV9 with TRBJ2-7; TRBD1 aligns across 9 bases. Germline V lookup: CDR1 SGDLS, CDR2 YYNGEE. This CDR3 spans 14 amino acids. Trimming cost V 0 bases and J 8 bases; bases outside gene matches: 6. DNA of the CDR3: TGTGCCAGCAGCGTAGAGGGACAGGGACAGAAGCAGTACTTC. It is translated as CASSVEGQGQKQYF. The full variable domain, rest sourced from reference TRBV9 and TRBJ2-7, is DSGVTQTPKHLITATGQRVTLRCSPRSGDLSVYWYQQSLDQGLQFLIQYYNGEERAKGNILERFSAQQFPDLHSELNLSSLELGDSALYFCASSVEGQGQKQYFGPGTRLTVT.

V is TRBV9 and J is TRBJ1-3, with 8 bases matching TRBD1. Trimming cost V 0 bases and J 0 bases; bases outside gene matches: 5. Germline CDR1 SGDLS, CDR2 YYNGEE. This CDR3 is 17 amino acids long. The CDR3 spells CASSVEQGVNSGNTIYF. As DNA, the CDR3 is TGTGCCAGCAGCGTAGAACAGGGGGTGAACTCTGGAAACACCATATATTTT.

The rearrangement joins TRBV24-1 to TRBJ2-7; 8 bases agree with TRBD1. In germline, CDR1 is KGHDR, CDR2 SFDVKD. The V gene end was trimmed by 4 bases and the J gene end by 0 bases; junction bases not matched to a gene: 7. This CDR3 has 16 residues. The CDR3 region has the DNA TGTGCCACCAGTGACCCGGACAGGGAGAGCTCCTACGAGCAGTACTTC. It translates to CATSDPDRESSYEQYF.

The sample holds one count of this clone. The genes are TRBV28 and TRBJ1-5; unclear D gene. The germline V and J ends were trimmed by 3 bases and 2 bases, with 11 bases remaining between them. CDR3 length equals 15 residues. Germline V CDR1 and CDR2: MDHEN, SYDVKM. CDR3 in amino acids: CASSFTGRGNQPQHF. CDR3 coding DNA: TGTGCCAGCAGTTTTACGGGGAGGGGCAATCAGCCCCAGCATTTT.

The chain links TRBV4-2 to TRBJ2-5, with 11 bases fitting TRBD2. Germline-derived CDR1 and CDR2 are LGHNA and YNFKEQ. The CDR3 spans 20 residues. V lost 0 bases and J lost 0; bases outside the gene matches: 12. Written as DNA, the CDR3 is TGTGCCAGCAGCCAAGATTCCGTCCTAGCGGGGGGAGTGTACCAAGAGACCCAGTACTTC. This translates into CASSQDSVLAGGVYQETQYF.

This chain connects TRBV6-6 to TRBJ1-1; the match to TRBD1 covers 7 bases. The CDR3 has 14 residues. Looked up from germline, CDR1 is MNHNY and CDR2 is SVGAGI (reference sequence). Trimming took 5 bases from V and 4 from J; bases not matched to a gene: 7. The CDR3 sequence is CASSLHRGGTEAFF. The CDR3 DNA reads TGTGCCAGCAGTCTCCACAGGGGTGGCACTGAAGCTTTCTTT.

CDR3 amino acids: CASRDGDQPQHF. DNA of the CDR3: TGTGCCAGCCGAGACGGGGATCAGCCCCAGCATTTT. The chain joins TRBV12-3 or TRBV12-4 to TRBJ1-5; D is unresolved. The CDR3 runs to 12 residues. The V gene lost 8 bases and the J gene lost 5 bases, with 10 bases spanning the gap.

The rearrangement joins TRBV9 to TRBJ1-2, with 11 bases that match TRBD1. Trimming at V came to 4 bases and at J to 8 bases, leaving 10 bases not matched to a gene. The CDR3 contains 15 residues. Germline-derived CDR1 and CDR2 are SGDLS and YYNGEE. In DNA form, the CDR3 reads TGTGCCAGCAGCACGGGACAGGGGGAAGGACAAGGCTACACCTTC. The encoded protein is CASSTGQGEGQGYTF. The full variable domain, rest sourced from reference TRBV9 and TRBJ1-2, is DSGVTQTPKHLITATGQRVTLRCSPRSGDLSVYWYQQSLDQGLQFLIQYYNGEERAKGNILERFSAQQFPDLHSELNLSSLELGDSALYFCASSTGQGEGQGYTFGSGTRLTVV.

Only one count was recorded for this clone. The V and J genes are TRBV6-2 or TRBV6-3 and TRBJ2-7; D may be TRBD1 (5 bases). This CDR3 contains 13 residues. The V end lost 3 bases, the J end lost 0 bases, and 6 bases lay between the germline ends. The germline gives CDR1 MNHEY, CDR2 SVGEGT. CDR3 in amino acids: CASSYDSSYEQYF. The CDR3 region has the DNA TGTGCCAGCAGTTATGACAGCTCCTACGAGCAGTACTTC.

The rearrangement uses TRBV11-3 and TRBJ1-1; D might be TRBD1 (6 bases). CDR3 size: 14 residues. Germline CDR1 reads SGHNT; CDR2 reads YENEEA. The V gene lost 1 base and the J gene lost 1 base, with 7 bases spanning the gap. CDR3 nucleotide sequence: TGTGCCAGCAGCTTAGGAGGGGGGAACACTGAAGCTTTCTTT. This sequence encodes CASSLGGGNTEAFF.

The gene calls are TRBV19 and TRBJ1-5; weak D call: TRBD1 (6 bases). This CDR3 region has 16 residues. Trimming shortened V by 1 base and J by 6 bases, and 16 bases separated the two germline ends. Germline V gene data show CDR1 as LNHDA and CDR2 as SQIVND (reference sequence). The CDR3 protein is CASSIVGRGVRQPQHF. For the CDR3, the DNA is TGTGCCAGTAGTATAGTTGGCAGGGGCGTTCGTCAGCCCCAGCATTTT.

This sequence joins TRBV5-6 and TRBJ1-5; D unresolved. CDR3 length: 17 amino acids. In germline, CDR1 is SGHDT, CDR2 YYEEEE. The ends were cut back, 0 bases at V and 2 bases at J, with 15 bases in the middle. The CDR3 spells CASSLGAGRGGNQPQHF. As DNA, the CDR3 is TGTGCCAGCAGCTTGGGAGCGGGGAGAGGCGGCAATCAGCCCCAGCATTTT. Full variable domain (missing parts from reference TRBV5-6 and TRBJ1-5): DAGVTQSPTHLIKTRGQQVTLRCSPKSGHDTVSWYQQALGQGPQFIFQYYEEEERQRGNFPDRFSGHQFPNYSSELNVNALLLGDSALYLCASSLGAGRGGNQPQHFGDGTRLSIL.